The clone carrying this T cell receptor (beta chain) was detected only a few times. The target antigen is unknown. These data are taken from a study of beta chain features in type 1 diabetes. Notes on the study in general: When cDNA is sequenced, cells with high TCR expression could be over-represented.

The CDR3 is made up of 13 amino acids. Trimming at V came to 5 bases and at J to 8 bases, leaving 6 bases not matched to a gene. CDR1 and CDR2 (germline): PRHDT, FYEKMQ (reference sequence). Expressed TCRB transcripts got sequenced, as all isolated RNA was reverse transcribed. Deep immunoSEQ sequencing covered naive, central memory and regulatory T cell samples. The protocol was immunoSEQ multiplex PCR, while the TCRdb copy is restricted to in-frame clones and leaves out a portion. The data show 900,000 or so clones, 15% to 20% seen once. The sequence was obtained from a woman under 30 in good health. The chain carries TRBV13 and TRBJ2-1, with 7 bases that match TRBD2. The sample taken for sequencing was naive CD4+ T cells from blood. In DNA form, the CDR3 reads TGTGCCAGCAGCACGACGACTAGCTATGAGCAGTTCTTC. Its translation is CASSTTTSYEQFF.